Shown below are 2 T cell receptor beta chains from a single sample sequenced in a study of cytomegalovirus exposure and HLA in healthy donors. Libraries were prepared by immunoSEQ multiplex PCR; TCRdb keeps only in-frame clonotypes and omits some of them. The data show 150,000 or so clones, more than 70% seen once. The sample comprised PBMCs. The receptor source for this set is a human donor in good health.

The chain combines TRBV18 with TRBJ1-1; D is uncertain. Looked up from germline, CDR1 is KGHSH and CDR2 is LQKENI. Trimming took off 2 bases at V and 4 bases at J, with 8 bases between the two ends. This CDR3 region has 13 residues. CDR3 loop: CASSPGRTTEAFF. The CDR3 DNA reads TGTGCCAGCTCACCAGGGAGAACCACTGAAGCTTTCTTT.

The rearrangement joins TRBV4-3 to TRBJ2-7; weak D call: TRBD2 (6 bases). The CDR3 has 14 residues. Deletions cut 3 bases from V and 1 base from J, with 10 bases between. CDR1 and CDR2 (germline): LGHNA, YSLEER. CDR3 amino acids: CASSQETSSYEQYF. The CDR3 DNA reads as TGCGCCAGCAGCCAGGAGACTAGTTCCTACGAGCAGTACTTC.